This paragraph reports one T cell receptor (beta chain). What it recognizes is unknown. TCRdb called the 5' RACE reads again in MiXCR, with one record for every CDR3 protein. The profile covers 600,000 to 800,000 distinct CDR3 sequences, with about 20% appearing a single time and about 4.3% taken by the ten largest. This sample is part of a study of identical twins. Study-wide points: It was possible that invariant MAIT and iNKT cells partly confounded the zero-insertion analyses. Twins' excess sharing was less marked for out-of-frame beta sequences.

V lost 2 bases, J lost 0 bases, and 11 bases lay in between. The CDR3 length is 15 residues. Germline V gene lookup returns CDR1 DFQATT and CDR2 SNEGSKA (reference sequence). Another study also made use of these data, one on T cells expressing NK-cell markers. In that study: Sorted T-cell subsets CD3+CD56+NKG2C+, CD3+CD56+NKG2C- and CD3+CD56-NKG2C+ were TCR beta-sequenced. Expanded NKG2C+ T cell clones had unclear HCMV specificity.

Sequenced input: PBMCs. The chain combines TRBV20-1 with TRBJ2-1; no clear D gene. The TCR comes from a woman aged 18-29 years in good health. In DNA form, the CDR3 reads TGCAGTGCTAGACTCGCGTTCGACTCCTACAATGAGCAGTTCTTC. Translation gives CSARLAFDSYNEQFF.